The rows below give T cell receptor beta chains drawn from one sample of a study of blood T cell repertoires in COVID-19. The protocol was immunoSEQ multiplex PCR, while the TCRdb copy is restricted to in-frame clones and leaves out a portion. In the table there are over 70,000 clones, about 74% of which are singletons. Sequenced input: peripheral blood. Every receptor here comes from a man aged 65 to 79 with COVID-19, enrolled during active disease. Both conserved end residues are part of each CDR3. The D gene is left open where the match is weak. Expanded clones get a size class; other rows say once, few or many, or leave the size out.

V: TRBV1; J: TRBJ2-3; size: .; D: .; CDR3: CTSSGGGQNWDTQYF; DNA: TGCACCAGCAGCGGGGGGGGGCAGAACTGGGATACGCAGTATTTT
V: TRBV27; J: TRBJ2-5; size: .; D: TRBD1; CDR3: CASSLSNRGLGETQYF; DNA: TGTGCCAGCAGTTTATCGAACAGGGGGCTCGGAGAGACCCAGTACTTC
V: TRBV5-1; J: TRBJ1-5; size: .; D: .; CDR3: CASSPTGGGGQPQHF; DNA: TGCGCCAGCAGCCCCACGGGGGGGGGAGGTCAGCCCCAGCATTTT
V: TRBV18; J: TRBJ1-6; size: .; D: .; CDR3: CASSVDSSTAYNSPLHF; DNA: TGTGCCAGCTCAGTTGACAGTTCAACAGCCTATAATTCACCCCTCCACTTT
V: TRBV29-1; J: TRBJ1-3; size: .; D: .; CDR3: CSARRPSGNTIYF; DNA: TGCAGCGCCAGGAGGCCCTCTGGAAACACCATATATTTT
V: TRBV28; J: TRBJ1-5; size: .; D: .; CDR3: CASSLVYNQPQHF; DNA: TGTGCCAGCAGTTTAGTATATAATCAGCCCCAGCATTTT
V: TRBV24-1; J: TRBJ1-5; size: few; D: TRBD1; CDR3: CATSDTGDRNQPQHF; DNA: TGTGCCACCAGTGATACAGGGGACCGGAATCAGCCCCAGCATTTT
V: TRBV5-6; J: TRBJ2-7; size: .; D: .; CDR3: CASSLANEQYF; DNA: TGTGCCAGCAGCTTGGCCAACGAGCAGTACTTC
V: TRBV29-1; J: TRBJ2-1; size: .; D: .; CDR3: CSVGGGSYNEQFF; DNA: TGCAGCGTTGGGGGAGGCTCCTACAATGAGCAGTTCTTC
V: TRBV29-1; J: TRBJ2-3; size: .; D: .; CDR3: CSVDSKMNTQYF; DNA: TGCAGCGTTGATAGTAAGATGAATACGCAGTATTTT
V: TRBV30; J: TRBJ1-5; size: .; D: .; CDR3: CAWSGGVGQPQHF; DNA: TGTGCCTGGAGTGGCGGGGTGGGACAGCCCCAGCATTTT
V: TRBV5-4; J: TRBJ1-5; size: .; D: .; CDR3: CASSFGDQPQHF; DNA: TGTGCCAGCAGCTTTGGAGATCAGCCCCAGCATTTT
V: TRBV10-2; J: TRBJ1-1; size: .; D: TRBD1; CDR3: CASSPMTGGSTEAFF; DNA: TGCGCCAGCAGCCCCATGACAGGGGGGAGCACTGAAGCTTTCTTT
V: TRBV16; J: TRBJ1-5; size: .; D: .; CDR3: CASTPGGRAQPQHF; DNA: TGTGCCAGCACCCCCGGGGGGAGGGCTCAGCCCCAGCATTTT
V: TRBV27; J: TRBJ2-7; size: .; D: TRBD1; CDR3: CASSLAGTGYEQYF; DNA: TGTGCCAGCAGTTTGGCCGGGACAGGCTACGAGCAGTACTTC
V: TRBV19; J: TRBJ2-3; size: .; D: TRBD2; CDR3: CASSRGLAGGPSTDTQYF; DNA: TGTGCCAGTAGTCGTGGACTAGCGGGAGGGCCCAGCACAGATACGCAGTATTTT
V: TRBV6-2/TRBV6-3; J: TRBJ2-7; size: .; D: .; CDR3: CASSYVRSRSYEQYF; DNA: TGTGCCAGCAGTTACGTCAGGTCGCGCTCCTACGAGCAGTACTTC
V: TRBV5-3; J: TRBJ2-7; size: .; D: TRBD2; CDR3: CARSPQGLAGLQQYF; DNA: TGTGCCAGAAGCCCCCAGGGACTAGCGGGTCTTCAGCAGTACTTC
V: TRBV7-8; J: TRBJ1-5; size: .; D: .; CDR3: CASSLVASNQPQHF; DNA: TGTGCCAGCAGCTTAGTGGCCAGTAATCAGCCCCAGCATTTT
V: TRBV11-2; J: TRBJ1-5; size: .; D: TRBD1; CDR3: CASSLEAGGHQPQHF; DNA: TGTGCCAGCAGCTTAGAGGCAGGGGGCCATCAGCCCCAGCATTTT
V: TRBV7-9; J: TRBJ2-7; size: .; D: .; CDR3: CASSIISYEQYF; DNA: TGTGCCAGCAGTATAATCTCCTACGAGCAGTACTTC
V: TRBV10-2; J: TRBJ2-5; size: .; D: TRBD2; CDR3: CASGREGQETQYF; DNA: TGCGCCAGCGGAAGGGAGGGCCAAGAGACCCAGTACTTC
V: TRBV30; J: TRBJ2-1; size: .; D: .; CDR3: CAWSVGVVYNEQFF; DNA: TGTGCCTGGAGTGTCGGAGTGGTCTACAATGAGCAGTTCTTC